The 24 T cell receptor beta chains in this list originate from one sample, sequenced in a study of CD8+CD57+ T cells in acquired aplastic anemia. Genomic DNA served as template for TCR beta VDJ and CDR3 profiling. TCRdb re-analysed the reads in MiXCR, keeping a single row per CDR3 protein. The sample gives 200,000 or so distinct CDR3 sequences, 40% to 50% of which show up once; approximately 9.4% is in the top ten. Flow cytometry had shown expanded CD8+CD57+ cells in the patients chosen for sequencing. The source material was sorted CD4+, CD8+, or CD8+CD57+ T cells (not recorded which) from PBMCs. These receptor sequences come from a human donor with aplastic anemia.

The rearrangement links TRBV14 to TRBJ2-5, with TRBD1 as a possible D gene (6 bases). CDR1 SGHDN and CDR2 FVKESK come from the germline V gene. The CDR3 sequence is 15 residues long. V was trimmed by 1 base and J by 7 bases, leaving 16 bases between them. CDR3 sequence: CASSQGATGWGTQYF. The CDR3 coding sequence is TGTGCCAGCAGCCAAGGCGCAACAGGGTGGGGGACCCAGTACTTC.

This clonotype has a count of ten or more. J is TRBJ2-1 and V is TRBV10-2; no reliable D call. From germline, CDR1 is WSHSY and CDR2 SAAADI. This CDR3 has 11 residues. Trimming stripped 4 bases from V and 6 bases from J, with 4 bases between. Written as DNA, the CDR3 is TGCGCCAGCAGTGTTAGCAATGAGCAGTTCTTC. This translates into CASSVSNEQFF.

The rearrangement links TRBV6-1 to TRBJ2-1; 10 nucleotides match TRBD2. The trim removed 5 bases at V and 2 bases at J, leaving 6 bases unmatched. The CDR3 is 16 amino acids. Germline V gene sequence: CDR1 MNHNS, CDR2 SASEGT. The CDR3 is CASSTRTSGTYNEQFF. CDR3 sequence (DNA): TGTGCCAGCAGTACCCGGACTAGCGGAACCTACAATGAGCAGTTCTTC.

This clonotype was counted between two and nine times. The J gene is TRBJ2-1, the V gene TRBV7-9; TRBD1 matches 9 bases. The germline V gene has CDR1 SEHNR and CDR2 FQNEAQ (reference sequence). V gave up 10 bases and J gave up 7 bases; unmatched junction bases: 8. This CDR3 has 13 residues. CDR3: CAIPGQGKNEQFF. CDR3 coding DNA: TGTGCCATTCCGGGACAGGGAAAGAATGAGCAGTTCTTC.

This sequence joins TRBV24-1 and TRBJ2-7; TRBD2 aligns across 13 bases. The trim removed 4 bases at V and 8 bases at J, leaving 4 bases unmatched. The CDR3 totals 14 residues. Per the germline V gene, CDR1 is KGHDR and CDR2 is SFDVKD. CDR3 in amino acids: CATSDGTSGAKQYF. CDR3 nucleotide sequence: TGTGCCACCAGTGACGGGACTAGCGGGGCCAAGCAGTACTTC.

Only a few counts were recorded for this clonotype. The V call is TRBV19, the J call TRBJ2-1; D possibly corresponds to TRBD2 (7 bases). The CDR3 totals 11 residues. V was cut by 7 bases and J by 9 bases, with 10 bases left in between. Germline lookup yields CDR1 LNHDA and CDR2 SQIVND (reference sequence). The CDR3 region is CASNGGREQFF. CDR3 sequence (DNA): TGTGCCAGTAACGGGGGGCGTGAGCAGTTCTTC.

Note on this clonotype: A much more abundant neighbour one base away suggests this may be a read error. The chain links TRBV13 to TRBJ2-5; D is uncertain. The CDR3 is 16 residues long. CDR1 is PRHDT and CDR2 is FYEKMQ in the germline V gene (reference sequence). The V gene lost 1 base and the J gene lost 7 bases, with 19 bases spanning the gap. Here the CDR3 reads CASSLEVTSTKRTQYF. CDR3 bases: TGTGCCAGCAGCTTAGAAGTGACGAGTACTAAGAGGACCCAGTACTTC.

The chain couples TRBV7-8 to TRBJ2-3; 7 nucleotides line up with TRBD1. Looked up from germline, CDR1 is SGHVS and CDR2 is FQNEAQ. CDR3 length: 15 residues. V shed 2 bases, J shed 3 bases, and the junction held 5 bases outside the gene matches. The CDR3 protein is CASSLTGEGTDTQYF. In DNA form, the CDR3 reads TGTGCCAGCAGCTTAACAGGGGAAGGGACAGATACGCAGTATTTT.

This clonotype was seen ten or more times. The chain has TRBV19 and TRBJ1-1; 9 bases are a match to TRBD1. The CDR3 totals 16 residues. The V gene end was trimmed by 4 bases and the J gene end by 5 bases; junction bases not matched to a gene: 11. CDR1 is LNHDA and CDR2 is SQIVND in the germline V gene (reference sequence). The CDR3 here is CASSTTPGQGSTEAFF. The CDR3 nucleotides are TGTGCCAGTAGTACCACACCGGGACAGGGAAGTACTGAAGCTTTCTTT.

This clonotype was detected many times. This chain uses TRBV7-3 with TRBJ1-1, with no clear D. This CDR3 region has 15 residues. Trimming removed 3 bases at V and 3 bases at J, with 14 bases between. Germline V CDR1 and CDR2: SGHTA, FQGTGA. DNA for the CDR3: TGTGCCAGCAGCTTGAGTCCGGGGAGGGACACTGAAGCTTTCTTT. Its protein is CASSLSPGRDTEAFF.

The chain links TRBV29-1 to TRBJ2-3, with D perhaps matching TRBD1 or TRBD2 (5 bases each). The CDR3 has 13 residues. Germline-derived CDR1 and CDR2 are SQVTM and ANQGSEA. V dropped 1 base and J dropped 4 bases, with 9 bases sitting between them. The CDR3 protein is CSVEAGGPDTQYF. DNA of the CDR3: TGCAGCGTTGAAGCTGGGGGTCCAGATACGCAGTATTTT.

The chain couples TRBV20-1 to TRBJ1-6, with D possibly matching TRBD1 (6 bases). V was pared by 0 bases and J by 9 bases, with 9 bases between. The CDR3 loop spans 13 amino acids. Germline V gives CDR1 DFQATT, CDR2 SNEGSKA (reference sequence). This CDR3 reads CSARETGFSPLHF. The CDR3 region has the DNA TGCAGTGCTAGAGAAACAGGGTTTTCACCCCTCCACTTT.

As regards this clonotype: A single base separates this from a much larger clone, so it may be a read error. The chain has TRBV10-3 and TRBJ1-5; 9 nucleotides line up with TRBD1. CDR3 length: 14 amino acids. V shed 11 bases and J 1 base; nucleotides not matched to a gene: 6. From germline, CDR1 is ENHRY and CDR2 SYGVKD. CDR3 DNA sequence: TGTGCCGGCAGGGGACAGGGAAGCAATCAGCCCCAGCATTTT. Its protein product is CAGRGQGSNQPQHF.

This clonotype appeared many times. This sequence joins TRBV19 and TRBJ1-2; tentative D call: TRBD1 (6 bases). The V gene's germline CDR1 is LNHDA and CDR2 SQIVND (reference sequence). The CDR3 consists of 16 residues. V lost 5 bases to trimming and J lost 4 bases, with 20 bases between them. The DNA for the CDR3 is TGTGCCAGTAGTTCCCCCCCGGGGGCCTTCGCCTATGGCTACACCTTC. Its translation: CASSSPPGAFAYGYTF.

The chain is built from TRBV7-3 and TRBJ2-1; D is ambiguous. The germline V gene encodes CDR1 SGHTA and CDR2 FQGTGA. This CDR3 comprises 12 residues. V was clipped by 8 bases and J by 4 bases, with 9 bases between them. The CDR3 nucleotides read TGTGCCAGCGGCGACACTTACAATGAGCAGTTCTTC. The encoded protein is CASGDTYNEQFF.

This clonotype was counted only a few times. The rearrangement links TRBV6-5 to TRBJ1-4, with D possibly matching TRBD1 (6 bases). The CDR3 is 14 residues long. Germline-derived CDR1 and CDR2 are MNHEY and SVGAGI. V was shortened by 2 bases and J by 5 bases, with 9 bases between the two germline ends. In DNA, the CDR3 is TGTGCCAGCAGTTACGGGCAGGGGAATGAAAAACTGTTTTTT. It specifies CASSYGQGNEKLFF.

This clonotype was recorded many times. This chain joins TRBV12-3 or TRBV12-4 and TRBJ2-3; TRBD2 aligns across 15 bases. The CDR3 spans 17 residues. V trimming: 5 bases; J trimming: 4 bases; junction bases outside the gene matches: 7. CDR3 sequence (DNA): TGTGCCAGCAGTCCGGGACTAGCGGGAGGAGTCGCAGATACGCAGTATTTT. This encodes CASSPGLAGGVADTQYF.

The table lists this clonotype with many counts. The chain recombines TRBV24-1 with TRBJ2-3, with D possibly matching TRBD1 (6 bases). CDR1 KGHDR and CDR2 SFDVKD come from the germline V gene. The CDR3 consists of 14 residues. The V and J ends lost 3 bases and 2 bases respectively, with 8 bases between them. Here the CDR3 DNA reads TGTGCCACCAGTGATCCAGGGGCCACAGATACGCAGTATTTT. Its protein product is CATSDPGATDTQYF.

As to this clonotype: Sequence at one end of the junction differs from germline and may be a read error. The J gene is TRBJ2-1, the V gene TRBV19; D call uncertain. Germline assignment: CDR1 LNHDA and CDR2 SQIVND (reference sequence). There are 13 residues in the CDR3. Written as DNA, the CDR3 is TGTGCCAGTAGTATACTTAGCTACAATGAGCGGTTCTTC. Translated, it gives CASSILSYNERFF.

The gene calls are TRBV7-2 and TRBJ1-2; 9 nucleotides agree with TRBD1. CDR3 length: 15 residues. V lost 5 bases, J lost 1 base, and 5 bases stayed unmatched. Per the germline V gene, CDR1 is SGHTA and CDR2 is FQGNSA. The CDR3 reads CASSKNRGLNYGYTF. In DNA form, the CDR3 reads TGTGCCAGCAGCAAAAACAGGGGGCTTAACTATGGCTACACCTTC.

The J gene is TRBJ1-5, the V gene TRBV24-1; D not resolved. The CDR3 covers 13 residues. The germline V gene encodes CDR1 KGHDR and CDR2 SFDVKD. The V end lost 7 bases, the J end lost 0 bases, and 6 bases lay between the germline ends. The CDR3: CATRGSSNQPQHF. The CDR3 DNA is TGTGCCACCAGGGGCAGTAGCAATCAGCCCCAGCATTTT.

This chain uses TRBV2 with TRBJ2-7; a weak D match, TRBD1 (5 bases). Germline V gives CDR1 SNHLY, CDR2 FYNNEI. The CDR3 consists of 12 residues. For the CDR3, the DNA is TGTTTAGTCAGGGTCACCTCCTACGAGCAGTACTTC. Translated: CLVRVTSYEQYF.

The chain carries TRBV9 and TRBJ1-1, with D perhaps TRBD1 (6 bases). V lost 0 bases, J lost 0 bases, and 9 bases lay in between. This CDR3 has 15 residues. Germline V gene data show CDR1 as SGDLS and CDR2 as YYNGEE. The CDR3 spells CASSVGQGMNTEAFF. As DNA, the CDR3 is TGTGCCAGCAGCGTAGGCCAGGGGATGAACACTGAAGCTTTCTTT.

The rearrangement uses TRBV10-3 and TRBJ1-3; tentatively, D is TRBD1 (6 bases). With 8 bases removed from V and 0 bases from J, the gap between germline ends came to 20 bases. The CDR3 contains 17 residues. The germline V gene encodes CDR1 ENHRY and CDR2 SYGVKD. The CDR3 DNA reads TGTGCCATCGCGCGTCGGGATACAGGGTCCTCTGGAAACACCATATATTTT. Translating it yields CAIARRDTGSSGNTIYF.